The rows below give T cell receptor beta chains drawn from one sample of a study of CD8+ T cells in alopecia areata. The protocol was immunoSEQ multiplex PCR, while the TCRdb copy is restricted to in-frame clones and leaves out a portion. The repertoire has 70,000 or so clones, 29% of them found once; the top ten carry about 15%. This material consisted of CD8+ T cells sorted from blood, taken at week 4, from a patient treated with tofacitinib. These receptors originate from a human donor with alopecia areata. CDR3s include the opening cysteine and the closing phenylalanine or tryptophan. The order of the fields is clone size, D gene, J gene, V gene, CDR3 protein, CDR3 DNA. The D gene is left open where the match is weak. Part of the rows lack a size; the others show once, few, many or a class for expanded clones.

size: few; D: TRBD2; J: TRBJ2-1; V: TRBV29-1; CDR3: CSVEVGTRGGEQFF; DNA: TGCAGCGTTGAAGTGGGAACTAGGGGAGGGGAGCAGTTCTTC
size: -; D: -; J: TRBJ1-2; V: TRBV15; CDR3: CATSRDRSLGGYTF; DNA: TGTGCCACCAGCAGGGATAGAAGCCTCGGTGGCTACACCTTC
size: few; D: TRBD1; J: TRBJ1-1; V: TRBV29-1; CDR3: CSDLNGGTGHMNTEAFF; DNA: TGCAGCGATCTAAATGGAGGGACAGGGCATATGAACACTGAAGCTTTCTTT
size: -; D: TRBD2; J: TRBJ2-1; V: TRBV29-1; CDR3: CSVVGSGRGNEQFF; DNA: TGCAGCGTTGTTGGGAGCGGGAGAGGAAATGAGCAGTTCTTC
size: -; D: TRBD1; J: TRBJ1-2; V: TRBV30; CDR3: CAWSPRTGSLGGYTF; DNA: TGTGCCTGGAGTCCCCGGACAGGGAGCCTTGGGGGCTACACCTTC
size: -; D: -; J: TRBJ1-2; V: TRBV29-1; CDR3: CSVEDPQAWGYTF; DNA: TGCAGCGTTGAAGATCCACAGGCGTGGGGCTACACCTTC
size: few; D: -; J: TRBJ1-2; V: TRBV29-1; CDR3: CSVETGVIGVVDWGYGYTF; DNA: TGCAGCGTTGAGACAGGTGTAATTGGCGTTGTCGATTGGGGCTATGGCTACACCTTC
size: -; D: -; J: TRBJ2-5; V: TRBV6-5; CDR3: CASSSFGGETQYF; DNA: TGTGCCAGCAGTTCCTTCGGGGGAGAGACCCAGTACTTC
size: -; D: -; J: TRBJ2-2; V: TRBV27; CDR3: CASSPGTNTGELFF; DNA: TGTGCCAGCAGCCCAGGGACGAACACCGGGGAGCTGTTTTTT
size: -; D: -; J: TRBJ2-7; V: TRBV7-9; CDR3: CASSKGEGEIYEQYF; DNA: TGTGCCAGCAGCAAAGGGGAGGGGGAGATCTACGAGCAGTACTTC
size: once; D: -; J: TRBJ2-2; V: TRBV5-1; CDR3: CASSLVPGGTTGELFF; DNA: TGCGCCAGCAGCTTGGTGCCGGGCGGAACGACCGGGGAGCTGTTTTTT
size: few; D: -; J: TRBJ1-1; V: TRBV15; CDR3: CATSGRAEAFF; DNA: TGTGCCACCAGCGGACGGGCAGAAGCTTTCTTT
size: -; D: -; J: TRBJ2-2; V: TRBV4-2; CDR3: CASSGLGRGTTGELFF; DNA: TGTGCCAGCAGCGGTCTGGGGAGGGGGACCACCGGGGAGCTGTTTTTT
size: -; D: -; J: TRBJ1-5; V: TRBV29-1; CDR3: CSVIPWGGSNQPQHF; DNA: TGCAGCGTCATTCCTTGGGGGGGTAGCAATCAGCCCCAGCATTTT
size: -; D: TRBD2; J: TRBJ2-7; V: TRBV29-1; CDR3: CSVETQREGYEQYF; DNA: TGCAGCGTTGAGACCCAGCGGGAGGGGTACGAGCAGTACTTC
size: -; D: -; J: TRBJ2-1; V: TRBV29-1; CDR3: CSVEGRTQSNEQFF; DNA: TGCAGCGTTGAAGGGAGGACCCAATCCAATGAGCAGTTCTTC
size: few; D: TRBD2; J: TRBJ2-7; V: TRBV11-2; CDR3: CASSWPSGRNEQYF; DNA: TGTGCCAGCAGCTGGCCTAGCGGGAGGAACGAGCAGTACTTC
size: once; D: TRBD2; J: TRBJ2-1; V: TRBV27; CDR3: CASSRRGERLENEQFF; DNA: TGTGCCAGCAGCCGCCGGGGGGAGCGCCTCGAGAATGAGCAGTTCTTC
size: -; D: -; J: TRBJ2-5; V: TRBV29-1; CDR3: CSVGSLAGQETQYF; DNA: TGCAGCGTTGGGTCACTGGCAGGGCAAGAGACCCAGTACTTC
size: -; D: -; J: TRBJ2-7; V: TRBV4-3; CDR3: CASSQGQAYEQYF; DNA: TGCGCCAGCAGCCAAGGTCAGGCCTACGAGCAGTACTTC
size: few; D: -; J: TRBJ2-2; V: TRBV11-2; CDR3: CASSLVGTGELFF; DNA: TGTGCCAGCAGCTTAGTTGGCACCGGGGAGCTGTTTTTT
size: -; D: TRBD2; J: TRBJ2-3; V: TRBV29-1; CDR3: CSVGVSGSTDTQYF; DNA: TGCAGCGTTGGGGTTAGCGGGAGCACAGATACGCAGTATTTT
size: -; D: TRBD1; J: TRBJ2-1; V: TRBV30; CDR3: CAGRQGPANNEQFF; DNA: TGTGCCGGGAGACAGGGGCCCGCAAACAATGAGCAGTTCTTC
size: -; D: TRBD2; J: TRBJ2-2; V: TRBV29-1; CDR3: CSVEVGRDTGELFF; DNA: TGCAGCGTTGAAGTCGGGAGGGACACCGGGGAGCTGTTTTTT
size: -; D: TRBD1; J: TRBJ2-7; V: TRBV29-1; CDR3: CSVMGQDYEQYF; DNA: TGCAGCGTGATGGGACAGGACTACGAGCAGTACTTC
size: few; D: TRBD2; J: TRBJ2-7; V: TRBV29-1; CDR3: CSALTSSSDEQYF; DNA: TGCAGCGCCTTGACTAGCTCTAGTGATGAGCAGTACTTC
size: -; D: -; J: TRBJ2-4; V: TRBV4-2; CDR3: CASSPLGRRNIQYF; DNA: TGTGCCAGCAGCCCCCTCGGACGGAGGAACATTCAGTACTTC
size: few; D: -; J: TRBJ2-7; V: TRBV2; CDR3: CASSDSAAYEQYF; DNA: TGTGCCAGCAGTGACAGCGCGGCCTACGAGCAGTACTTC
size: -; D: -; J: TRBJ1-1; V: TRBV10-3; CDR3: CAIRETHTEAFF; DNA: TGTGCCATCAGGGAAACCCACACTGAAGCTTTCTTT
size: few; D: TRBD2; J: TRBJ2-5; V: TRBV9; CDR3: CASSVGFSGRYQETQYF; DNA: TGTGCCAGCAGCGTAGGGTTTAGCGGGAGGTACCAAGAGACCCAGTACTTC
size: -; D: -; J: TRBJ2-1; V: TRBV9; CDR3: CASSGGQINEQFF; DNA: TGTGCCAGCAGCGGAGGACAGATCAATGAGCAGTTCTTC
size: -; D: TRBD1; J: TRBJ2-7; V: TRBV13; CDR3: CASSETGTGGGEQYF; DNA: TGTGCCAGCAGCGAAACCGGGACAGGGGGCGGCGAGCAGTACTTC
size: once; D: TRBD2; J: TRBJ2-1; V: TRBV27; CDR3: CASSSGTSGRNEQFF; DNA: TGTGCCAGCAGCTCCGGGACTAGCGGGAGGAATGAGCAGTTCTTC
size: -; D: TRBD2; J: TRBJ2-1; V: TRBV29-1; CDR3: CSVEGLAGVSEQFF; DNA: TGCAGCGTCGAGGGGCTAGCGGGAGTTAGTGAGCAGTTCTTC
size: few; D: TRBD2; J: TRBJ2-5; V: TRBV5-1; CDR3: CASREGGFQETQYF; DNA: TGCGCCAGCAGAGAGGGAGGGTTCCAAGAGACCCAGTACTTC
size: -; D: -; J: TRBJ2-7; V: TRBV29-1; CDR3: CSVAPDSIYEQYF; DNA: TGCAGCGTTGCCCCGGACAGTATCTACGAGCAGTACTTC
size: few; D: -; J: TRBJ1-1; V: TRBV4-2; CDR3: CASSQVPKAPEAFF; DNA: TGTGCCAGCAGCCAAGTCCCGAAAGCCCCTGAAGCTTTCTTT
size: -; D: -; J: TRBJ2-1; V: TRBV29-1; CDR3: CSVERGQWYNEQFF; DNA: TGCAGCGTTGAGCGCGGACAGTGGTACAATGAGCAGTTCTTC
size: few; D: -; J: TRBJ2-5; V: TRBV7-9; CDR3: CASSPGPPTVLDF; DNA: TGTGCCAGCAGCCCCGGCCCTCCGACAGTATTGGACTTC
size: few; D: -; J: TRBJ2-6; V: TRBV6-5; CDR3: CASSLSHSGANVLTF; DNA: TGTGCCAGCAGTCTTAGTCACTCTGGGGCCAACGTCCTGACTTTC
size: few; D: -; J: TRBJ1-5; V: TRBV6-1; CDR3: CASSEPGDVQPQHF; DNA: TGTGCCAGCAGTGAACCAGGGGATGTTCAGCCCCAGCATTTT
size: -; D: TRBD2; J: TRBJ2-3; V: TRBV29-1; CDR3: CSGLLAGGPDTQYF; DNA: TGCAGCGGACTATTAGCGGGAGGGCCAGATACGCAGTATTTT
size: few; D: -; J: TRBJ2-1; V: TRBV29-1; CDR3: CSVPKRLASEQFF; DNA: TGCAGCGTTCCTAAGAGGTTAGCGTCTGAGCAGTTCTTC
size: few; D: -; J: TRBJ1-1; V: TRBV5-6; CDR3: CASRTLPWGEAFF; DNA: TGTGCCAGCAGGACCCTACCTTGGGGTGAAGCTTTCTTT
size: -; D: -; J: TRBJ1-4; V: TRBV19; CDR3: CASSIGQTTNEKLFF; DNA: TGTGCCAGTAGTATTGGGCAGACAACTAATGAAAAACTGTTTTTT
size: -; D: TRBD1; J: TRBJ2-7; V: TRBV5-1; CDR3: CASRTTGGNYEQYF; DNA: TGCGCCAGCAGAACGACAGGGGGAAACTACGAGCAGTACTTC
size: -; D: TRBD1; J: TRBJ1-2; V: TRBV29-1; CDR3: CSVVGQGDGYTF; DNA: TGCAGCGTTGTGGGACAGGGGGACGGCTACACCTTC
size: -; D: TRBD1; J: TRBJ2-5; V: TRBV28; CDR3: CASTTTGVQETQYF; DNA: TGTGCCAGCACCACGACAGGGGTCCAAGAGACCCAGTACTTC